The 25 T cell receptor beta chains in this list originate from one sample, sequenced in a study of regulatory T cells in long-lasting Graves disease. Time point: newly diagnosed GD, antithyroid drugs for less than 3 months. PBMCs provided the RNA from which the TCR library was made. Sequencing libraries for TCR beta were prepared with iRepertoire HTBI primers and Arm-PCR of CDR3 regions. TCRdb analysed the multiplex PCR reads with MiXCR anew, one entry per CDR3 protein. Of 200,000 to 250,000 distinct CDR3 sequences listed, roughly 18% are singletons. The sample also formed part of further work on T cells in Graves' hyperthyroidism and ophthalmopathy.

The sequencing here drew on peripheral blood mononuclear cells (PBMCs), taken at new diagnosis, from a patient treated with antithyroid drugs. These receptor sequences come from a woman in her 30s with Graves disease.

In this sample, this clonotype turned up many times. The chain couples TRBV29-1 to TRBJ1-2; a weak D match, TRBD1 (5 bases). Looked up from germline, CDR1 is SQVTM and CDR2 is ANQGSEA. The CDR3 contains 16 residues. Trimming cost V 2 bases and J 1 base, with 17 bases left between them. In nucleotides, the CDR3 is TGCAGCGTTGAAATGCGGGGCAGGGACTATAACTATGGCTACACCTTC. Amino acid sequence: CSVEMRGRDYNYGYTF.

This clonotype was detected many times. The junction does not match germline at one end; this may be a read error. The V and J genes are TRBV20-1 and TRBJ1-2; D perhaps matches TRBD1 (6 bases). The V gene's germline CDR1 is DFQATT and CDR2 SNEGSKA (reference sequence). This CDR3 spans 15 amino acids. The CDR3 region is CSARDLTGGVYGYTF. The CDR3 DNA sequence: TGCAGTGCGAGAGATCTGACAGGTGGTGTCTATGGCTACACCTTC.

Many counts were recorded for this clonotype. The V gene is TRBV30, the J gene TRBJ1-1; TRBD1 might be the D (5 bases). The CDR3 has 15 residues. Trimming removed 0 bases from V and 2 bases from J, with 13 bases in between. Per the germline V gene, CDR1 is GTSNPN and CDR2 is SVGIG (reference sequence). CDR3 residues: CAWSVGGARNTEAFF. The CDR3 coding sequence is TGTGCCTGGAGTGTAGGAGGGGCGCGTAACACTGAAGCTTTCTTT.

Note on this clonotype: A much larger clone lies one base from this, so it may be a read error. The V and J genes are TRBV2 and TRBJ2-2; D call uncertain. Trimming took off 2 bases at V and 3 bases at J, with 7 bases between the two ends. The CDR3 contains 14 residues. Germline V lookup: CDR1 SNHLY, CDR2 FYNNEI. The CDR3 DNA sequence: TGTGCCAGCAGTGAATCCCAGGACACCGGGGAGCTGTTTTTT. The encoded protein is CASSESQDTGELFF.

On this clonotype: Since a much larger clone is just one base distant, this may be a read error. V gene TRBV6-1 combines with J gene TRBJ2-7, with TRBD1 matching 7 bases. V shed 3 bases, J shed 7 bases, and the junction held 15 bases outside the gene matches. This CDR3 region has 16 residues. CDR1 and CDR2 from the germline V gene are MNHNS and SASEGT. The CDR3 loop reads CASSERGLARGLEQYF. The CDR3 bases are TGTGCCAGCAGTGAGAGGGGTCTAGCAAGGGGGCTAGAGCAGTACTTC.

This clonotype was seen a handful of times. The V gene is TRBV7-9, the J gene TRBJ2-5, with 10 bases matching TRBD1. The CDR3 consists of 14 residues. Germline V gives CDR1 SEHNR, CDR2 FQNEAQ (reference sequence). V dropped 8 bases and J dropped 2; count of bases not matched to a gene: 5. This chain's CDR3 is CASLGTGVQETQYF. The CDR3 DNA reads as TGTGCCAGCTTGGGGACAGGGGTTCAAGAGACCCAGTACTTC.

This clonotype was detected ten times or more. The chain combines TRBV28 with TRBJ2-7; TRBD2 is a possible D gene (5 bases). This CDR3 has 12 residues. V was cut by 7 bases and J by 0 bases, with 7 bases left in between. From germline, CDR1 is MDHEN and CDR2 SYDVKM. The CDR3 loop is CASTRDSYEQYF. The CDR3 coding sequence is TGTGCCAGCACCCGGGACTCCTACGAGCAGTACTTC. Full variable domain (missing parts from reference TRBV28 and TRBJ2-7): DVKVTQSSRYLVKRTGEKVFLECVQDMDHENMFWYRQDPGLGLRLIYFSYDVKMKEKGDIPEGYSVSREKKERFSLILESASTNQTSMYLCASTRDSYEQYFGPGTRLTVT.

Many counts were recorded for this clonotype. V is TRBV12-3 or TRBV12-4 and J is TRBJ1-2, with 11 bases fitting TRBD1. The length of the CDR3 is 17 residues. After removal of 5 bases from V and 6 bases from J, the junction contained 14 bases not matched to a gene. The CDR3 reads CASSPTLRTGGKNGYTF. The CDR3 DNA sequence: TGTGCCAGCAGTCCCACATTAAGGACAGGGGGCAAGAATGGCTACACCTTC.

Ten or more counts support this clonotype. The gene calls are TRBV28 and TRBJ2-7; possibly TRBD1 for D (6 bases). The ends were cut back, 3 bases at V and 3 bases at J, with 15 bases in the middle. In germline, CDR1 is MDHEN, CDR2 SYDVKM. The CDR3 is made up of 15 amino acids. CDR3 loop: CASSFSTGSHYEQYF. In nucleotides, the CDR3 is TGTGCCAGCAGTTTCTCTACAGGGTCCCACTACGAGCAGTACTTC.

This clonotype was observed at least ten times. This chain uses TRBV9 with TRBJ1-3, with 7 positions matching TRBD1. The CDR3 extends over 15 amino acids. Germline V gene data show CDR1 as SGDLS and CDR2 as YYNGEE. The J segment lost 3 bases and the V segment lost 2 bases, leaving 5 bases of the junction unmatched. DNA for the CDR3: TGTGCCAGCAGCGTCAGACAGGGAGATGGAAACACCATATATTTT. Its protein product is CASSVRQGDGNTIYF.

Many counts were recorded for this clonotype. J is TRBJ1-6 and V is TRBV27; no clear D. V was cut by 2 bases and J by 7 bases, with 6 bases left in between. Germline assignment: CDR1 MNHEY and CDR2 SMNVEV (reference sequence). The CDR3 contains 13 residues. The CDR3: CASSLVLNSPLHF. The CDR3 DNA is TGTGCCAGCAGTTTAGTCCTAAATTCACCCCTCCACTTT.

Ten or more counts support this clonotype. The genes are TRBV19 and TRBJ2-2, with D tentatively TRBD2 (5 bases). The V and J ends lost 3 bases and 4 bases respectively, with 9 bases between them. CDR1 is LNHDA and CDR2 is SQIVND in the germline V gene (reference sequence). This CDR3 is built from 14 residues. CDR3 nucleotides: TGTGCCAGTAGTATGCACGGGGTCACCGGGGAGCTGTTTTTT. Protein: CASSMHGVTGELFF.

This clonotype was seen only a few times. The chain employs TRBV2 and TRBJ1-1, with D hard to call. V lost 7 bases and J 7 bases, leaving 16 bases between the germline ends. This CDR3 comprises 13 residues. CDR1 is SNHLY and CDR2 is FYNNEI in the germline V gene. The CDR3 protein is CASKPSRSVEAFF. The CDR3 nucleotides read TGTGCCAGCAAACCTTCCCGGAGTGTTGAAGCTTTCTTT.

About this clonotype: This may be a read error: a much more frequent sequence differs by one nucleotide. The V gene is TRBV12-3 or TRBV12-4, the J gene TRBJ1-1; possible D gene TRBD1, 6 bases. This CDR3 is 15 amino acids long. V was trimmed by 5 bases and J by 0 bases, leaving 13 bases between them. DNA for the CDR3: TGTGCCAGCAGTGGGGGGGGGGCATTGAACACTGAAGCTTTCTTT. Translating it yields CASSGGGALNTEAFF.

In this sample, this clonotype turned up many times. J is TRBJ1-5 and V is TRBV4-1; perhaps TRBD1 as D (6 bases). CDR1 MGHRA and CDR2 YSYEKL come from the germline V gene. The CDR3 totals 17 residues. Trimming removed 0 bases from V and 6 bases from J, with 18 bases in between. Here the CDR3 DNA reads TGCGCCAGCAGCCAAGATCTGGGTGGAACAGGGCGTCAGCCCCAGCATTTT. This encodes CASSQDLGGTGRQPQHF.

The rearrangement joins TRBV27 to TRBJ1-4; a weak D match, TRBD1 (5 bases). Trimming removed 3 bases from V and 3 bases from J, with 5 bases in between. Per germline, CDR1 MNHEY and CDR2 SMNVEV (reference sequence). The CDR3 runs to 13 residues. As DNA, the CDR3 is TGTGCCAGCAGTTTCAGGGCTAATGAAAAACTGTTTTTT. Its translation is CASSFRANEKLFF.

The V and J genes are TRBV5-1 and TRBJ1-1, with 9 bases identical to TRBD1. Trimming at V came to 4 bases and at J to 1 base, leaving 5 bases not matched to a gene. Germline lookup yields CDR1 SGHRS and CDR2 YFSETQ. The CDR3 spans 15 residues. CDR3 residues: CASSPVTGGNTEAFF. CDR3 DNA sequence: TGCGCCAGCAGCCCGGTGACAGGGGGGAACACTGAAGCTTTCTTT.

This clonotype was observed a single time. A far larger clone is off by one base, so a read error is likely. The CDR3 loop is CAISDWTGPNYGYTF. CDR3 in DNA: TGTGCCATCAGTGATTGGACAGGCCCTAACTATGGCTACACCTTC. The rearrangement links TRBV10-3 to TRBJ1-2; 7 bases fit TRBD1. V was clipped by 3 bases and J by 0 bases; unmatched bases: 4. Germline values: CDR1 ENHRY, CDR2 SYGVKD. The CDR3 totals 15 residues.

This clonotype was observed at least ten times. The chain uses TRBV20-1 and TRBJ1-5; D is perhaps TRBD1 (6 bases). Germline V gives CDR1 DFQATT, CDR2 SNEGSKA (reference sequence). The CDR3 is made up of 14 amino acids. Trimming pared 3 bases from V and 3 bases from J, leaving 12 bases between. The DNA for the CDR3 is TGCAGTGCTAGCCGACGGGGGGCCAATCAGCCCCAGCATTTT. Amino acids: CSASRRGANQPQHF.

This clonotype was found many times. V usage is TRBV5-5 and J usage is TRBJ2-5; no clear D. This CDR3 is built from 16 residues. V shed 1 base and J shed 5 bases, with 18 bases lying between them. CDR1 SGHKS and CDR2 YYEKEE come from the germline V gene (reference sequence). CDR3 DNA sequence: TGTGCCAGCAGCTTGCACGAACAGACGCTGGGGGAGACCCAGTACTTC. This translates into CASSLHEQTLGETQYF.

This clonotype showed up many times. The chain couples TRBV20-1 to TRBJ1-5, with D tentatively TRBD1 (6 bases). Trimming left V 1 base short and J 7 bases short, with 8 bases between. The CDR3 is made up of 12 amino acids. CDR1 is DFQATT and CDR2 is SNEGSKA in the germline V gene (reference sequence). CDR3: CSARVQGQPQHF. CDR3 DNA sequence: TGCAGTGCTAGAGTCCAGGGGCAGCCCCAGCATTTT.

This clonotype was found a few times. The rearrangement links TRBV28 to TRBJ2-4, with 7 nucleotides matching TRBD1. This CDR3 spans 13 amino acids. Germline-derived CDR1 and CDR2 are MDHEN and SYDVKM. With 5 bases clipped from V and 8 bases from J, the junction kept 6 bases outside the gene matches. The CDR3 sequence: CASSRQGTDIQYF. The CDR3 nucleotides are TGTGCCAGCAGTCGACAGGGAACAGACATTCAGTACTTC.

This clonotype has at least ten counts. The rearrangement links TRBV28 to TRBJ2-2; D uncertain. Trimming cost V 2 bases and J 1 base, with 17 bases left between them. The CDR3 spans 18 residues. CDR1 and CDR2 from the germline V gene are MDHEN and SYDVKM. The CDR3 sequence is CASSLQELAGRNTGELFF. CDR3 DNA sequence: TGTGCCAGCAGTTTACAAGAGTTGGCAGGCCGGAACACCGGGGAGCTGTTTTTT.

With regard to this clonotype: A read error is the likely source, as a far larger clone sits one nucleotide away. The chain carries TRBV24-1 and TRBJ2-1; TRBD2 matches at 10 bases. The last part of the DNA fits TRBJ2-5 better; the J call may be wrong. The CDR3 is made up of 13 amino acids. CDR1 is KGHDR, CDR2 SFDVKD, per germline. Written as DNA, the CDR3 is TGTGCCGCCAGCGGGGGGGGGCAAGAGACCCAGTACTTC. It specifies CAASGGGQETQYF.

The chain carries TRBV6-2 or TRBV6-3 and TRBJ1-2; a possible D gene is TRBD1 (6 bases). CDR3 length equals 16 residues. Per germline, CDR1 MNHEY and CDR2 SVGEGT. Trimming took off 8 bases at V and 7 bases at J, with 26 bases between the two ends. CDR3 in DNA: TGTGCCAGCGGGGGAATGGACAGCATGGGGTTTGGTGGCTACACCTTC. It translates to CASGGMDSMGFGGYTF.